These T cell receptor beta chains were read from a single sample in a study of T cell repertoires in cytomegalovirus infection. These receptors have no known antigen. A single record per CDR3 protein comes from TCRdb applying MiXCR to the reads. The table includes about 830,000 distinct CDR3 sequences, 32% detected once. This sample comprised cultured CD8+ T cells from PBMCs, obtained from culture after CMV antigen stimulation. Every receptor here comes from a human donor in good health (CMV status not recorded). Some clones in this sample may be carry-over from other donors' samples. Both conserved end residues are part of each CDR3. D genes are given only for firm matches. Not every row has a clone size; where given, it reads once, few, many or a size class.

TRBJ1-2,TRBV7-8,.,.,TGTGCCAGCAGCGCTACGACAGCCTATGGCTACACCTTC,CASSATTAYGYTF
TRBJ2-3,TRBV6-2/TRBV6-3,.,TRBD2,TGTGCCAGCAGTTACTCGAATCAAGGGACTAGCGGGGGCACAGATACGCAGTATTTT,CASSYSNQGTSGGTDTQYF
TRBJ2-7,TRBV19,.,.,TGTGCCAGTAGTATGGTGGGGGGCGTCTACGAGCAGTACTTC,CASSMVGGVYEQYF
TRBJ2-1,TRBV6-2/TRBV6-3,.,TRBD2,TGTGCCAACAGTCCGGGGACTAGCGGGGAGCAGTTCTTC,CANSPGTSGEQFF
TRBJ2-3,TRBV7-2,many,TRBD1,TGTGCCAGCAGCTTACTTTGGACAGGGGGCGACACAGATACGCAGTATTTT,CASSLLWTGGDTDTQYF
TRBJ1-1,TRBV12-5,few,TRBD1,TGTGCTAGTGGTTTGTTTACAGGGGGCGCGGGAACTGAAGCTTTCTTT,CASGLFTGGAGTEAFF
TRBJ2-7,TRBV20-1,.,.,TGCAGTGCTTCCGGGACAAGCTTCTACGAGCAGTACTTC,CSASGTSFYEQYF
TRBJ2-2,TRBV7-3,.,.,TGTGCCAGCAGTCCGACTATGGGGACTGTGAACACCGGGGAGCTGTTTTTT,CASSPTMGTVNTGELFF
TRBJ2-5,TRBV6-2/TRBV6-3,few,.,TGTGCCAGCACCTATCCTGAAGAGACCCAGTACTTC,CASTYPEETQYF
TRBJ2-7,TRBV12-5,.,TRBD1,TGTGCTAGTGTTATTACAGGGGGTTCGTTTGAGCAGTACTTC,CASVITGGSFEQYF
TRBJ1-4,TRBV19,.,.,TGTGCCAGTACGAAGTCAACTGGGGAAAAACTGTTTTTT,CASTKSTGEKLFF
TRBJ2-7,TRBV2,.,TRBD2,TGTGCCAGCAGCGGGTTGGCGGGGGGTACCTACGAGCAGTACTTC,CASSGLAGGTYEQYF
TRBJ1-1,TRBV7-9,many,.,TGTGCCAGCAGCTTAGTTCGGACCGAAGCTTTCTTT,CASSLVRTEAFF
TRBJ1-1,TRBV19,few,.,TGTGCCAGTAGTCCGCTGGGGACTGTGAACACTGAAGCTTTCTTT,CASSPLGTVNTEAFF
TRBJ1-1,TRBV12-3/TRBV12-4,.,.,TGTGCCAGTGACAGGTCGAACACTGAAGCTTTCTTT,CASDRSNTEAFF
TRBJ1-6,TRBV27,few,.,TGTGCCAGCAGTTTGGCGGGTCCAAGCTCCTATAATTCACCCCTCCACTTT,CASSLAGPSSYNSPLHF